This T cell receptor (beta chain) was recovered during a study of metastatic and nonmetastatic thyroid tumors. MiXCR re-clonotyped the PCR reads for TCRdb. The sample includes roughly 61,000 clones, under 5% of them seen just once. The CDR3 is 13 residues long. Germline-derived CDR1 and CDR2 are SGHVS and FQNEAQ. V was cut by 3 bases and J by 6 bases, with 9 bases left in between. This clone was seen at least ten times. Its antigen is unknown. Not a single patient had been given any form of treatment at any point before undergoing thyroid surgery. Regarding the study as a whole: Reported TCR beta diversity, measured in blood and tumor, was significantly higher for malignant thyroid tumors than for benign nodules.

This clonotype originated in a female donor with papillary thyroid cancer or a benign thyroid nodule (not recorded which). Some clones in this sample may be carry-over from other donors' samples. The sequencing input was blood. The V call is TRBV7-8, the J call TRBJ2-1; D unclear. The CDR3 coding sequence is TGTGCCAGCAGCTTTAACAGTGCCAATGAGCAGTTCTTC. It specifies CASSFNSANEQFF.